This T cell receptor beta chain was profiled in a study of T cell clonality in common variable immunodeficiency. CDR1 and CDR2 from the germline V gene are LNHDA and SQIVND (reference sequence). The ends lost 7 bases at V and 6 bases at J; junction bases unmatched: 14. The CDR3 has 16 amino acids. Heparinized whole blood, roughly 4.5 to 8 ml, came from each donor. Method: immunoSEQ multiplex PCR; TCRdb's copy keeps in-frame clones and lacks some. The sample yields 35,000 or so clones, without any singletons. General study findings and limits: Patient heterogeneity in the CVID cohort limited correlations between repertoire features and clinical complications. Reportedly, TCR beta sequences from common variable immunodeficiency showed fewer deletions and N-nucleotide insertions.

This clone was seen a handful of times. The antigen is undetermined. The read comes to an end 3 residues before the CDR3 does, leaving the germline J gene to fill in the end. This rearrangement joins TRBV19 to TRBJ2-1; 8 bases are shared with TRBD1. The TCR was taken from a human donor with common variable immunodeficiency. The sequenced sample consisted of peripheral blood mononuclear cells. The sequenced part of the CDR3 DNA is TGTGCCAGTAAAGTTCCCGGGACAGGTCTGTCCAATGAG. Translation gives CASKVPGTGLSNE. The CDR3 in its entirety is CASKVPGTGLSNEQFF.